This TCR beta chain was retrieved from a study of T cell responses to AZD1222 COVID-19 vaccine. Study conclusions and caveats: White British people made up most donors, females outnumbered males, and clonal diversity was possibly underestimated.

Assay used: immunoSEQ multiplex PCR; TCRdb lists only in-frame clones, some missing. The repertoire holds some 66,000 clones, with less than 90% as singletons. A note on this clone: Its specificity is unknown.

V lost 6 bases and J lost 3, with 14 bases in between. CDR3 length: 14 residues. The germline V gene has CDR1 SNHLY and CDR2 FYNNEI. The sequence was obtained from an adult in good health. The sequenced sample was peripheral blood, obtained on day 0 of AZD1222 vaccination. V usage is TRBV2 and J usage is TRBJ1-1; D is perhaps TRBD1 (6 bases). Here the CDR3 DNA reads TGTGCCAGCAGGGCGCCAGGGGTCTACACTGAAGCTTTCTTT. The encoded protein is CASRAPGVYTEAFF.